What follows are 2 T cell receptor beta chains derived from one specimen sequenced in a study of OX40 agonist ivuxolimab in advanced cancers. Profiling relied on immunoSEQ multiplex PCR, and the TCRdb table lists in-frame clones only, not all of them. The sample contains around 50,000 clones, 70% to 90% of which appear only once. Sequencing was performed on CD4+ or CD8+ T cells sorted from blood, taken in a trial of the OX40 agonist ivuxolimab. The receptors shown here come from an adult with an advanced solid tumor such as melanoma, head and neck, liver or kidney cancer.

This clone is a singleton in its sample. The rearrangement uses TRBV6-4 and TRBJ1-3; tentatively, D is TRBD1 (5 bases). Germline CDR1 MRHNA, CDR2 SNTAGT. The CDR3 has 14 amino acids. The V end was cut by 6 bases, the J end by 6 bases, with 15 bases between. CDR3 sequence (DNA): TGTGCCAGCAGCCAGACAGAGAAAAAAAACACCATATATTTT. This sequence encodes CASSQTEKKNTIYF.

The J gene is TRBJ2-2, the V gene TRBV19, with a tentative D call TRBD2 (5 bases). Trimming took 6 bases from V and 4 from J, leaving 21 bases between them. Germline V CDR1 and CDR2: LNHDA, SQIVND (reference sequence). The CDR3 extends over 17 amino acids. The CDR3 DNA reads TGTGCCAGTAGCACATATAGGAGGTCGCAGAGCACCGGGGAGCTGTTTTTT. This encodes CASSTYRRSQSTGELFF. Full variable domain (rest looked up from reference TRBV19 and TRBJ2-2): DGGITQSPKYLFRKEGQNVTLSCEQNLNHDAMYWYRQDPGQGLRLIYYSQIVNDFQKGDIAEGYSVSREKKESFPLTVTSAQKNPTAFYLCASSTYRRSQSTGELFFGEGSRLTVL.